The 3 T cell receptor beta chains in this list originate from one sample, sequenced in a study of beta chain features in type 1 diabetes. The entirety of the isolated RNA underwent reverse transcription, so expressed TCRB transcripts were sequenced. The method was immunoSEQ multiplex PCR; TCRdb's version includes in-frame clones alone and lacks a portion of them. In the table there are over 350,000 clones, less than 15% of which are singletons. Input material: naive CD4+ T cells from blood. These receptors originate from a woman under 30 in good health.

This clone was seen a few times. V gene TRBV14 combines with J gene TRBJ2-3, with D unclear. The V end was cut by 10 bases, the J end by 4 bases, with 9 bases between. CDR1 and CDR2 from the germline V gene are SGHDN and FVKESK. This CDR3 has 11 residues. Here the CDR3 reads CATSSADTQYF. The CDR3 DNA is TGTGCCACCAGTAGTGCAGATACGCAGTATTTT. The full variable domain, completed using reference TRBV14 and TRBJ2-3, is EAGVTQFPSHSVIEKGQTVTLRCDPISGHDNLYWYRRVMGKEIKFLLHFVKESKQDESGMPNNRFLAERTGGTYSTLKVQPAELEDSGVYFCATSSADTQYFGPGTRLTVL.

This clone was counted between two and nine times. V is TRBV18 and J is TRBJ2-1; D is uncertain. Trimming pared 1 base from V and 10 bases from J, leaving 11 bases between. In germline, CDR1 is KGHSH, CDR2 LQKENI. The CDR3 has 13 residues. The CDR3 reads CASSPLGYGEQFF. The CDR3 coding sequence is TGTGCCAGCTCACCACTCGGGTACGGGGAGCAGTTCTTC.

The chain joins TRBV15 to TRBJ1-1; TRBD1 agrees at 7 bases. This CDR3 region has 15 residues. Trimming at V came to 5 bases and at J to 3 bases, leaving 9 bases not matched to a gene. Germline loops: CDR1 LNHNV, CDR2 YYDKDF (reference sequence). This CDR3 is CATSGGTVTYTEAFF. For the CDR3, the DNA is TGTGCCACCAGCGGCGGGACAGTGACTTACACTGAAGCTTTCTTT.